Below, 29 T cell receptor beta chains from the same sample are listed, as sequenced in a study of T-cell memory formation after mild COVID-19. TCRdb reanalysed the 5' RACE reads using MiXCR and keeps one entry per CDR3 protein. The table has 550,000 to 700,000 distinct CDR3 sequences, more than 15% seen once. The sequencing input was PBMCs or a T cell subset sorted from them (not recorded which). Receptors originate from an adult woman who had mild COVID-19 (a few samples of this study predate the infection). Cell type and time point are not known.

The rearrangement uses TRBV4-2 and TRBJ1-2; TRBD1 matches 7 bases. This CDR3 has 16 residues. The germline CDR1 and CDR2 sequences are LGHNA and YNFKEQ. The junction had 8 bases not matched to a gene; V was cut back by 4 bases and J by 0 bases. This CDR3 is CASSPTGTEANYGYTF. The CDR3 DNA follows: TGTGCCAGCAGCCCCACCGGGACAGAAGCTAACTATGGCTACACCTTC.

The CDR3 DNA sequence: TGCGCCAGCAGCTTGACTAGCGCAAGCACAGATACGCAGTATTTT. Its protein product is CASSLTSASTDTQYF. The V gene is TRBV5-1, the J gene TRBJ2-3, with 7 bases aligning to TRBD2. This CDR3 has 15 amino acids. V dropped 1 base and J dropped 0; count of bases not matched to a gene: 2. Per germline, CDR1 SGHRS and CDR2 YFSETQ. Filled out from reference TRBV5-1 and TRBJ2-3, the complete variable domain reads KAGVTQTPRYLIKTRGQQVTLSCSPISGHRSVSWYQQTPGQGLQFLFEYFSETQRNKGNFPGRFSGRQFSNSRSEMNVSTLELGDSALYLCASSLTSASTDTQYFGPGTRLTVL.

The chain uses TRBV6-2 or TRBV6-3 and TRBJ2-7; 8 positions match TRBD1. The germline CDR1 and CDR2 sequences are MNHEY and SVGEGT. The CDR3 has 13 amino acids. V lost 6 bases and J lost 5; bases outside the gene matches: 6. The CDR3 loop is CASSRGQVDEQYF. The CDR3, as DNA: TGTGCCAGCAGCCGGGGACAGGTCGACGAGCAGTACTTC.

The rearrangement joins TRBV27 to TRBJ2-3; 13 bases fit TRBD2. Looked up from germline, CDR1 is MNHEY and CDR2 is SMNVEV (reference sequence). J gave up 4 bases and V 0 bases, and 1 base lay outside the gene matches. This CDR3 has 16 amino acids. The CDR3 DNA is TGTGCCAGCAGTTTATCGACTAGCGGGGGGTCAGATACGCAGTATTTT. Translating gives CASSLSTSGGSDTQYF.

This clonotype was observed a few times. The chain uses TRBV5-6 and TRBJ2-3; TRBD1 is a possible D gene (5 bases). The V end lost 0 bases, the J end lost 2 bases, and 13 bases lay between the germline ends. The CDR3 runs 16 residues. Germline lookup yields CDR1 SGHDT and CDR2 YYEEEE. As DNA, the CDR3 is TGTGCCAGCAGCTTGGGTTGGGGCGCTAACACAGATACGCAGTATTTT. As protein: CASSLGWGANTDTQYF.

The V call is TRBV10-3, the J call TRBJ2-1, with a weak D call TRBD2 (5 bases). The germline gives CDR1 ENHRY, CDR2 SYGVKD. V lost 3 bases, J lost 12 bases, and 9 bases lay in between. There are 11 residues in the CDR3. CDR3 in DNA: TGTGCCATCAGTGACGGGATCGGGCAGTTCTTC. Its protein is CAISDGIGQFF.

A few counts support this clonotype. V usage is TRBV7-9 and J usage is TRBJ2-1, with 9 bases matching TRBD1. The CDR3 covers 15 residues. Germline assignment: CDR1 SEHNR and CDR2 FQNEAQ (reference sequence). V was clipped by 3 bases and J by 6 bases; unmatched bases: 6. CDR3 amino acids: CASSFPGTGLNEQFF. As DNA, the CDR3 is TGTGCCAGCAGCTTTCCCGGGACAGGGCTCAATGAGCAGTTCTTC. The whole variable domain, remainder taken from reference TRBV7-9 and TRBJ2-1, is DTGVSQNPRHKITKRGQNVTFRCDPISEHNRLYWYRQTLGQGPEFLTYFQNEAQLEKSRLLSDRFSAERPKGSFSTLEIQRTEQGDSAMYLCASSFPGTGLNEQFFGPGTRLTVL.

This clonotype has a handful of counts. The chain links TRBV11-1 to TRBJ2-1; D gene uncertain. V was cut by 2 bases and J by 3 bases, with 5 bases left in between. Germline V gene lookup returns CDR1 SGHAT and CDR2 FQDESV (reference sequence). This CDR3 spans 13 amino acids. CDR3 DNA sequence: TGTGCCAGCAGCTTAATGGTCTACAATGAGCAGTTCTTC. This translates into CASSLMVYNEQFF. Using reference TRBV11-1 and TRBJ2-1 for the parts outside the CDR3, the full variable domain is EAEVAQSPRYKITEKSQAVAFWCDPISGHATLYWYRQILGQGPELLVQFQDESVVDDSQLPKDRFSAERLKGVDSTLKIQPAELGDSAMYLCASSLMVYNEQFFGPGTRLTVL.

V is TRBV4-2 and J is TRBJ2-3, with D tentatively TRBD2 (5 bases). With 1 base removed from V and 2 bases from J, the gap between germline ends came to 13 bases. Germline assignment: CDR1 LGHNA and CDR2 YNFKEQ. The length of the CDR3 is 16 residues. CDR3: CASSQGEGGHTDTQYF. As DNA, the CDR3 is TGTGCCAGCAGCCAAGGTGAGGGCGGCCACACAGATACGCAGTATTTT.

This clonotype appeared a few times. The chain has TRBV12-3 or TRBV12-4 and TRBJ2-4; 9 bases are shared with TRBD1. V lost 8 bases and J lost 7; bases outside the gene matches: 9. This CDR3 contains 14 residues. The CDR3 region has the DNA TGTGCCAGCGGGGGGACAGGGCTAGGGAACATTCAGTACTTC. This codes for CASGGTGLGNIQYF.

The rearrangement links TRBV12-3 or TRBV12-4 to TRBJ2-5, with 7 bases matching TRBD2. V dropped 6 bases and J dropped 4; count of bases not matched to a gene: 11. The CDR3 runs to 15 residues. The CDR3 sequence: CASSHGQGGRETQYF. CDR3 sequence (DNA): TGTGCCAGCAGCCACGGGCAGGGAGGGCGAGAGACCCAGTACTTC.

The chain recombines TRBV7-8 with TRBJ2-7; 9 bases fit TRBD2. CDR3 length: 14 amino acids. CDR1 and CDR2 from the germline V gene are SGHVS and FQNEAQ. The ends lost 6 bases at V and 2 bases at J; junction bases unmatched: 5. The CDR3 DNA reads as TGTGCCAGCAGTATAAGCGGGGGGCCCTACGAGCAGTACTTC. Its protein is CASSISGGPYEQYF.

V and J are TRBV20-1 and TRBJ1-6; 8 bases align to TRBD1. Germline CDR1 is DFQATT and CDR2 is SNEGSKA (reference sequence). The trim removed 6 bases at V and 9 bases at J, leaving 10 bases unmatched. The length of the CDR3 is 14 residues. For the CDR3, the DNA is TGCAGTGCCCGGAAACAGGGGGAAGGTTCACCCCTCCACTTT. This translates into CSARKQGEGSPLHF.

The rearrangement uses TRBV5-4 and TRBJ2-3; 7 positions match TRBD1. Germline assignment: CDR1 SGHNT and CDR2 YYREEE (reference sequence). The CDR3 is 15 residues long. Germline trimming cut 3 bases from V and 8 bases from J; bases unmatched to any gene: 12. CDR3 sequence (DNA): TGTGCCAGCAGCTCCAACGAGGGACAGTCAGGTACGCAGTATTTT. It translates to CASSSNEGQSGTQYF.

This clonotype showed up just a few times. The chain couples TRBV7-2 to TRBJ2-2, with 11 bases aligning to TRBD1. V lost 8 bases, J lost 5 bases, and 4 bases stayed unmatched. Germline CDR1 SGHTA, CDR2 FQGNSA. This CDR3 has 14 amino acids. This CDR3 reads CASGRDRGTGELFF. Written as DNA, the CDR3 is TGTGCCAGCGGCAGGGACAGGGGGACCGGGGAGCTGTTTTTT.

This sequence joins TRBV7-2 and TRBJ2-7, with 9 bases matching TRBD2. The CDR3 has 18 amino acids. The trim removed 3 bases at V and 2 bases at J, leaving 14 bases unmatched. The germline V gene has CDR1 SGHTA and CDR2 FQGNSA. The DNA for the CDR3 is TGTGCCAGCAGCTTGAACCCTAGCGGGATTATATCCACCTACGAGCAGTACTTC. Its translation is CASSLNPSGIISTYEQYF.

The rearrangement links TRBV24-1 to TRBJ2-7; 7 bases map to TRBD1. This CDR3 is built from 15 residues. Germline trimming cut 5 bases from V and 6 bases from J; bases unmatched to any gene: 12. Looked up from germline, CDR1 is KGHDR and CDR2 is SFDVKD. Here the CDR3 DNA reads TGTGCCACCAGTGGGACGGACAGGCCTGGGAGCGAGCAGTACTTC. It encodes CATSGTDRPGSEQYF.

The chain has TRBV19 and TRBJ2-2; 10 bases align to TRBD2. Germline lookup yields CDR1 LNHDA and CDR2 SQIVND (reference sequence). The CDR3 length is 20 residues. Trimming at V came to 6 bases and at J to 4 bases, leaving 20 bases not matched to a gene. The CDR3 is CASRVTRSKTSGPSTGELFF. The CDR3 coding sequence is TGTGCCAGTAGGGTGACACGGAGCAAGACTAGCGGGCCGAGCACCGGGGAGCTGTTTTTT.

V is TRBV7-9 and J is TRBJ2-3; TRBD1 matches at 7 bases. Trimming took 3 bases from V and 12 from J; bases not matched to a gene: 9. The CDR3 runs to 13 residues. Germline V lookup: CDR1 SEHNR, CDR2 FQNEAQ (reference sequence). CDR3 sequence (DNA): TGTGCCAGCAGCTTGACAGGGCAGTTGATTCAGTATTTT. The encoded protein is CASSLTGQLIQYF. Full variable domain (remainder filled in from reference TRBV7-9 and TRBJ2-3): DTGVSQNPRHKITKRGQNVTFRCDPISEHNRLYWYRQTLGQGPEFLTYFQNEAQLEKSRLLSDRFSAERPKGSFSTLEIQRTEQGDSAMYLCASSLTGQLIQYFGPGTRLTVL.

V and J are TRBV28 and TRBJ2-7, with D possibly being TRBD1 (6 bases). The CDR3 length is 13 residues. Trimming left V 7 bases short and J 2 bases short, with 12 bases between. Germline values: CDR1 MDHEN, CDR2 SYDVKM. The CDR3 coding sequence is TGTGCCAGCACCGGGGACAAGGCCTACGAGCAGTACTTC. Protein sequence: CASTGDKAYEQYF.

This clonotype was recorded many times. The chain has TRBV24-1 and TRBJ2-2; possibly TRBD1 for D (5 bases). V shed 4 bases and J shed 2 bases, with 19 bases lying between them. Germline V gene data show CDR1 as KGHDR and CDR2 as SFDVKD. This CDR3 has 18 amino acids. CDR3 sequence: CATSDPDRSVGNTGELFF. The CDR3 DNA reads TGTGCCACCAGTGACCCTGACAGAAGCGTAGGTAACACCGGGGAGCTGTTTTTT.

The chain links TRBV5-1 to TRBJ2-7, with TRBD1 identical over 8 bases. Trimming removed 4 bases from V and 5 bases from J; junction bases left unmatched: 8. The germline gives CDR1 SGHRS, CDR2 YFSETQ. The CDR3 length is 14 residues. This chain's CDR3 is CASSMDRVNDEQYF. In DNA, the CDR3 is TGCGCCAGCAGCATGGACAGGGTTAACGACGAGCAGTACTTC. The whole variable domain, remainder taken from reference TRBV5-1 and TRBJ2-7, is KAGVTQTPRYLIKTRGQQVTLSCSPISGHRSVSWYQQTPGQGLQFLFEYFSETQRNKGNFPGRFSGRQFSNSRSEMNVSTLELGDSALYLCASSMDRVNDEQYFGPGTRLTVT.

This clonotype was recorded a few times. The rearrangement joins TRBV29-1 to TRBJ1-1; no reliable D call. Deletions cut 0 bases from V and 4 bases from J, with 9 bases between. Germline lookup yields CDR1 SQVTM and CDR2 ANQGSEA. The CDR3 has 13 amino acids. The CDR3 reads CSVEEGRATEAFF. The CDR3 region has the DNA TGCAGCGTTGAAGAGGGGAGGGCCACTGAAGCTTTCTTT.

This clonotype was observed a handful of times. The J gene is TRBJ1-5, the V gene TRBV18, with 10 positions matching TRBD1. The J segment lost 6 bases and the V segment lost 0 bases, leaving 2 bases of the junction unmatched. CDR3 length equals 15 residues. Germline CDR1 is KGHSH and CDR2 is LQKENI. Here the CDR3 DNA reads TGTGCCAGCTCACCACCGGGACAGGGGCGTCAGCCCCAGCATTTT. Protein product: CASSPPGQGRQPQHF.

This clonotype came up a few times. This chain links TRBV6-6 with TRBJ2-5; D is possibly TRBD2 (5 bases). This CDR3 is 12 amino acids long. Looked up from germline, CDR1 is MNHNY and CDR2 is SVGAGI (reference sequence). V lost 7 bases and J lost 5, with 11 bases in between. The CDR3 loop reads CASTRGWETQYF. As DNA, the CDR3 is TGTGCCAGCACCCGAGGGTGGGAGACCCAGTACTTC.

This clonotype was found a few times. The chain has TRBV29-1 and TRBJ1-5; D not certain. Germline V gene sequence: CDR1 SQVTM, CDR2 ANQGSEA. There are 14 residues in the CDR3. Between the trimmed V and J ends, which lost 2 bases and 0 bases, there was a span of 8 bases. CDR3 residues: CSVEISDSNQPQHF. The CDR3 DNA reads TGCAGCGTTGAAATTTCGGATAGCAATCAGCCCCAGCATTTT.

The V call is TRBV14, the J call TRBJ1-4, with D maybe TRBD1 (6 bases). This CDR3 contains 17 residues. Between the trimmed V and J ends, which lost 4 bases and 0 bases, there was a span of 15 bases. From germline, CDR1 is SGHDN and CDR2 FVKESK. CDR3 sequence reads: CASSPVTGFATNEKLFF. The CDR3 bases are TGTGCCAGCAGCCCAGTGACAGGATTTGCAACTAATGAAAAACTGTTTTTT.

A word on this clonotype: A much bigger clone sits one base away, suggesting this may be a read error. The rearrangement links TRBV6-5 to TRBJ2-5, with D uncertain. Germline CDR1 MNHEY, CDR2 SVGAGI. This CDR3 is built from 12 residues. The DNA for the CDR3 is TGTGCCAGCAGTTACTCGCAAGGGACCCAGTACTTC. It yields the protein CASSYSQGTQYF.

This clonotype was seen a few times. The chain joins TRBV6-6 to TRBJ2-7, with TRBD1 matching over 11 bases. The J segment lost 6 bases and the V segment lost 9 bases, leaving 7 bases of the junction unmatched. The germline CDR1 and CDR2 sequences are MNHNY and SVGAGI (reference sequence). The CDR3 runs to 13 residues. The CDR3 DNA reads as TGTGCCAGTAGGACAGGGGGCCGTGGCGAGCAGTACTTC. As protein: CASRTGGRGEQYF.